The 7 T cell receptor beta chains reported below all come from one sample, sequenced in a study of T cells after yellow fever vaccination. TCRdb re-derived calls from the 5' RACE reads in MiXCR, one entry per CDR3 protein. The sample holds 68,000 or so distinct CDR3 sequences, around 7.4% seen once. Sample: CD8+ T cells sorted from PBMCs, taken 15 days after the yellow fever booster vaccination. The receptors were sampled from a young man who received the YFV17D yellow fever vaccine.

This clonotype was detected a few times. The chain combines TRBV25-1 with TRBJ2-6; D is possibly TRBD1 (6 bases). The CDR3 sequence is 14 residues long. Per germline, CDR1 MGHDK and CDR2 SYGVNS. Trimming took off 6 bases at V and 3 bases at J, with 9 bases between the two ends. The CDR3 spells CASRGAYGANVLTF. The CDR3, as DNA: TGTGCCAGCAGGGGGGCGTATGGGGCCAACGTCCTGACTTTC.

At least ten counts were recorded for this clonotype. The chain employs TRBV7-9 and TRBJ2-7; possibly TRBD1 or TRBD2 for D (5 bases each). V was shortened by 1 base and J by 5 bases, with 12 bases between the two germline ends. The CDR3 totals 14 residues. The germline gives CDR1 SEHNR, CDR2 FQNEAQ (reference sequence). The CDR3 coding sequence is TGTGCCAGCAGCTTAGGAGGGGTGCGTGACGAGCAGTACTTC. It specifies CASSLGGVRDEQYF.

This clonotype showed up many times. CDR3 amino acids: CASSLFLNYGYTF. The CDR3 DNA follows: TGTGCCAGCAGTTTATTCCTTAACTATGGCTACACCTTC. The chain links TRBV27 to TRBJ1-2; D not certain. The CDR3 contains 13 residues. Germline V gene sequence: CDR1 MNHEY, CDR2 SMNVEV (reference sequence). V was shortened by 1 base and J by 1 base, with 4 bases between the two germline ends.

This clonotype was recorded at least ten times. For the CDR3, the DNA is TGCGCCAGCAGTCACTCGAGGGACCGAGGGCGGGAGCAGTACTTC. Translation gives CASSHSRDRGREQYF. The chain carries TRBV23-1 and TRBJ2-7; D possibly uses TRBD1 or TRBD2 (5 bases each). TRBV23-1 belongs to the ORF category, with a function that is uncertain. Trimming removed 3 bases from V and 7 bases from J, with 19 bases in between. The CDR3 consists of 15 residues.

This clonotype occurred many times. The chain recombines TRBV6-5 with TRBJ2-1; tentative D call: TRBD2 (6 bases). Germline lookup yields CDR1 MNHEY and CDR2 SVGAGI. There are 11 residues in the CDR3. Trimming pared 10 bases from V and 15 bases from J, leaving 19 bases between. This chain's CDR3 is CATEFGRWVFF. CDR3 bases: TGTGCCACGGAATTCGGGAGATGGGTGTTCTTC.

Many counts were recorded for this clonotype. CDR3 residues: CASSLEGQTYEQYF. CDR3 DNA: TGTGCCAGCAGCTTGGAGGGACAAACCTACGAGCAGTACTTC. This chain connects TRBV5-5 to TRBJ2-7, with D possibly TRBD1 on 6 matching bases. The V gene's germline CDR1 is SGHKS and CDR2 YYEKEE (reference sequence). CDR3 length: 14 amino acids. V was shortened by 0 bases and J by 2 bases, with 9 bases between the two germline ends.

There are many counts of this clonotype. The rearrangement links TRBV6-4 to TRBJ2-1; 8 positions match TRBD2. Germline V gene data show CDR1 as MRHNA and CDR2 as SNTAGT. The CDR3 length is 16 residues. Trimming cost V 0 bases and J 4 bases; bases outside gene matches: 5. This chain's CDR3 is CASSDSREGRYNEQFF. The CDR3 DNA is TGTGCCAGCAGTGACTCTCGGGAGGGCCGTTACAATGAGCAGTTCTTC.